This passage covers 32 T cell receptor beta chains from one sample sequenced in a study of monozygotic twins with inflammatory bowel disease. Each CDR3 protein gets one entry in TCRdb, which reprocessed the 5' RACE reads and gives no DNA. The table lists a few hundred thousand distinct CDR3 sequences. The source material was blood. Every receptor here comes from a human donor with ulcerative colitis or Crohn's disease, or a healthy co-twin of an affected twin (not recorded which).

The chain employs TRBV7-2 and TRBJ2-3; no DNA is available, so the TRBD2 call from TCRdb remains unchecked. This CDR3 has 15 amino acids. Germline CDR1 SGHTA, CDR2 FQGNSA. The CDR3 reads CASSLTSGMTDTQYF.

The chain couples TRBV6-4 to TRBJ2-5; TCRdb's D call of TRBD1 is untestable without DNA. CDR1 and CDR2 from the germline V gene are MRHNA and SNTAGT. The CDR3 runs to 13 residues. The CDR3 here is CANADSPRETQYF.

This rearrangement joins TRBV5-1 to TRBJ2-7. CDR1 SGHRS and CDR2 YFSETQ come from the germline V gene. The CDR3 has 12 amino acids. This CDR3 is CASSLNYYEQYF. The whole variable domain, filled in from reference TRBV5-1 and TRBJ2-7, reads KAGVTQTPRYLIKTRGQQVTLSCSPISGHRSVSWYQQTPGQGLQFLFEYFSETQRNKGNFPGRFSGRQFSNSRSEMNVSTLELGDSALYLCASSLNYYEQYFGPGTRLTVT.

J is TRBJ2-3 and V is TRBV20-1. Germline loops: CDR1 DFQATT, CDR2 SNEGSKA (reference sequence). The CDR3 loop spans 13 amino acids. The CDR3 protein is CSASRSFVDTQYF.

This chain uses TRBV24-1 with TRBJ2-7; TCRdb selects TRBD1, and the lack of DNA leaves this call unchecked. Looked up from germline, CDR1 is KGHDR and CDR2 is SFDVKD. The CDR3 is made up of 13 amino acids. The chain's CDR3 is CATSDSHRGEAYF.

The genes are TRBV18 and TRBJ1-6; TCRdb outputs TRBD1, but without DNA this stays unchecked. Germline V gene sequence: CDR1 KGHSH, CDR2 LQKENI. The CDR3 extends over 16 amino acids. This chain's CDR3 is CASSRRTERDNSPLHF.

V and J are TRBV5-1 and TRBJ2-2; TCRdb indicates TRBD1, and absent DNA this call remains unverified. CDR1 is SGHRS, CDR2 YFSETQ, per germline. CDR3 length: 14 residues. The CDR3 loop reads CASSLAQGVGELFF.

The chain links TRBV4-2 to TRBJ1-5; TCRdb lists TRBD1, though no DNA is available to test this call. Germline V gene data show CDR1 as LGHNA and CDR2 as YNFKEQ. The CDR3 consists of 14 residues. CDR3 in amino acids: CASSKRQGNQPQHF.

The J gene is TRBJ2-6, the V gene TRBV5-1. The CDR3 runs 14 residues. Germline V gives CDR1 SGHRS, CDR2 YFSETQ. The chain's CDR3 is CASSANSGANVLTF.

This chain connects TRBV7-8 to TRBJ1-2. The CDR3 runs 14 residues. Germline assignment: CDR1 SGHVS and CDR2 FQNEAQ. The CDR3 here is CASSSQTGGYGYTF. Full variable domain (rest looked up from reference TRBV7-8 and TRBJ1-2): GAGVSQSPRYKVAKRGQDVALRCDPISGHVSLFWYQQALGQGPEFLTYFQNEAQLDKSGLPSDRFFAERPEGSVSTLKIQRTQQEDSAVYLCASSSQTGGYGYTFGSGTRLTVV.

The chain carries TRBV20-1 and TRBJ2-1; the D call of TRBD2 rests on TCRdb alone, since no DNA is present to check it. CDR3 length: 14 residues. Per germline, CDR1 DFQATT and CDR2 SNEGSKA (reference sequence). The CDR3 protein is CSARGLADYNEQFF.

V is TRBV5-1 and J is TRBJ2-3; TCRdb calls TRBD1, which cannot be checked without DNA. The CDR3 length is 15 residues. Germline-derived CDR1 and CDR2 are SGHRS and YFSETQ. CDR3 sequence reads: CASSFAQGRTDTQYF.

V usage is TRBV5-6 and J usage is TRBJ2-4. Germline V gene data show CDR1 as SGHDT and CDR2 as YYEEEE. This CDR3 has 16 residues. This CDR3 is CASSLIPSLAKNIQYF.

The J gene is TRBJ2-3, the V gene TRBV6-2 or TRBV6-3; TCRdb's D call, TRBD1, is unchecked because there is no DNA. The CDR3 sequence is 16 residues long. Germline-derived CDR1 and CDR2 are MNHEY and SVGEGT. CDR3 sequence: CASSWGQAGSTDTQYF.

This chain joins TRBV6-1 and TRBJ1-2; without DNA, the TCRdb call of TRBD1 cannot be checked. Germline CDR1 MNHNS, CDR2 SASEGT. The CDR3 consists of 16 residues. CDR3: CASFRQGANANYGYTF.

The chain has TRBV4-3 and TRBJ2-7. CDR3 length equals 15 residues. The germline CDR1 and CDR2 sequences are LGHNA and YSLEER. The CDR3 protein is CASSQDRWRAYEQYF.

The chain couples TRBV4-2 to TRBJ2-7; TCRdb's D call, TRBD2, is unchecked because there is no DNA. Germline-derived CDR1 and CDR2 are LGHNA and YNFKEQ. This CDR3 comprises 16 residues. CDR3 region: CASSQTSGGLQYEQYF.

The chain carries TRBV11-2 and TRBJ2-5; there is no DNA to check the TCRdb D call of TRBD2. The CDR3 sequence is 16 residues long. CDR1 is SGHAT, CDR2 FQNNGV, per germline. The chain's CDR3 is CASSLQASDLQETQYF.

This chain joins TRBV11-2 and TRBJ2-1; TCRdb calls TRBD1, which cannot be checked without DNA. This CDR3 is 15 amino acids long. The germline CDR1 and CDR2 sequences are SGHAT and FQNNGV. CDR3 amino acids: CASSKGGGSYNEQFF.

The chain carries TRBV19 and TRBJ2-3. Germline V CDR1 and CDR2: LNHDA, SQIVND (reference sequence). The CDR3 totals 15 residues. CDR3 in amino acids: CASSLGDTSTDTQYF.

The chain carries TRBV20-1 and TRBJ1-6; the TRBD1 assignment by TCRdb is unverifiable without DNA. CDR1 and CDR2 from the germline V gene are DFQATT and SNEGSKA (reference sequence). The CDR3 extends over 14 amino acids. Here the CDR3 reads CSARLGQGESPLHF.

The rearrangement joins TRBV15 to TRBJ2-2; no DNA is available, so the TRBD1 call from TCRdb remains unchecked. The CDR3 spans 16 residues. CDR1 LNHNV and CDR2 YYDKDF come from the germline V gene (reference sequence). CDR3 loop: CATSKQGALDTGELFF. Together with reference TRBV15 and TRBJ2-2, the CDR3 gives the full variable domain: DAMVIQNPRYQVTQFGKPVTLSCSQTLNHNVMYWYQQKSSQAPKLLFHYYDKDFNNEADTPDNFQSRRPNTSFCFLDIRSPGLGDTAMYLCATSKQGALDTGELFFGEGSRLTVL.

This chain joins TRBV6-5 and TRBJ2-7; TCRdb outputs TRBD1, but without DNA this stays unchecked. Germline-derived CDR1 and CDR2 are MNHEY and SVGAGI. The CDR3 loop spans 15 amino acids. CDR3 amino acids: CASSYRDRGGNEQYF.

The J gene is TRBJ2-2, the V gene TRBV7-7; no DNA is available, so the TRBD1 call from TCRdb remains unchecked. This CDR3 has 13 amino acids. CDR1 and CDR2 (germline): SSHAT, FNYEAQ (reference sequence). CDR3 sequence: CASGTGNTGELFF.

This chain connects TRBV7-2 to TRBJ1-1; TCRdb reports TRBD1, a call that lacks DNA to check it against. Germline lookup yields CDR1 SGHTA and CDR2 FQGNSA. This CDR3 has 15 residues. CDR3: CASSRQGQGGTRAFF. The full variable domain, rest sourced from reference TRBV7-2 and TRBJ1-1, is GAGVSQSPSNKVTEKGKDVELRCDPISGHTALYWYRQSLGQGLEFLIYFQGNSAPDKSGLPSDRFSAERTGGSVSTLTIQRTQQEDSAVYLCASSRQGQGGTRAFFGQGTRLTVV.

The chain joins TRBV5-6 to TRBJ2-2; absent DNA, TCRdb's TRBD1 call cannot be checked. The germline V gene encodes CDR1 SGHDT and CDR2 YYEEEE. This CDR3 has 16 amino acids. CDR3 loop: CASSLIFTGNTGELFF.

This chain links TRBV24-1 with TRBJ2-1; TCRdb reports TRBD2, a call that lacks DNA to check it against. The germline CDR1 and CDR2 sequences are KGHDR and SFDVKD. The CDR3 length is 17 residues. CDR3 amino acids: CATSDSPQGASGNEQFF.

The rearrangement joins TRBV7-2 to TRBJ2-7; the D call from TCRdb, TRBD2, cannot be confirmed without DNA. The germline V gene has CDR1 SGHTA and CDR2 FQGNSA. The CDR3 has 15 residues. CDR3 region: CASSKQTSGGSEQYF.

The rearrangement joins TRBV5-1 to TRBJ2-2; lacking DNA, the TRBD2 call made by TCRdb goes unchecked. The length of the CDR3 is 15 residues. Per the germline V gene, CDR1 is SGHRS and CDR2 is YFSETQ. CDR3 in amino acids: CASSKAGGSGGELFF.

The chain employs TRBV20-1 and TRBJ2-7; there is no DNA to check the TCRdb D call of TRBD2. CDR1 is DFQATT, CDR2 SNEGSKA, per germline (reference sequence). The CDR3 sequence is 15 residues long. This CDR3 is CSARATSGATYEQYF.

This chain uses TRBV12-5 with TRBJ2-3; TCRdb designates TRBD1, a call that cannot be tested without DNA. Germline CDR1 reads LGHNT; CDR2 reads FRNRAP. CDR3 length: 15 residues. Here the CDR3 reads CASGLGQTDTDTQYF.

The CDR3 here is CASSQSTEAGGSTDTQYF. The J gene is TRBJ2-3, the V gene TRBV23-1; TCRdb's assignment of TRBD2 cannot be checked, as there is no DNA. TRBV23-1 is identified as an open reading frame with a role that is uncertain. The CDR3 length is 18 residues.